The clone carrying this T cell receptor beta chain was counted a few times. Antigen unknown. Looked up from germline, CDR1 is MNHNS and CDR2 is SASEGT. The length of the CDR3 is 16 residues. A second PCR, run for roughly 7 to 12 cycles, used a sample-barcoded 5' primer plus a J-beta primer mix. TCRdb recomputed calls from the 5' RACE reads with MiXCR, one row per CDR3 protein. Here the sample spans roughly 1,500,000 distinct CDR3 sequences, about 35% being singletons. Collection of approximately 9.3 milliliters of peripheral blood was performed for each donor. This specimen belongs to a study of blood T cells in healthy people across ages. Points from the study as a whole: There were more naive CD4+ cells and higher diversity in long-lived donors than in aged donors. Estimates of total diversity, which came from one million sequenced T cells, were considered to be underestimates.

This chain connects TRBV6-1 to TRBJ2-7; 9 bases agree with TRBD1. The end of the DNA is better explained by TRBJ2-5, so the J call may be wrong. The receptor was isolated from a woman aged 30 to 39 in good health. Sequencing input: blood. The CDR3 sequence: CASRDKQGARLQTQYF. In DNA, the CDR3 is TGTGCCAGCAGGGACAAACAGGGGGCGCGGCTCCAGACCCAGTACTTC.